Below, one T cell receptor (beta chain) is given with its context. Antigen: not known. Every donor provided one heparinised blood draw, which averaged approximately 100 mL. Investigators reverse transcribed all isolated RNA, so they sequenced expressed TCRB transcripts. Method: immunoSEQ multiplex PCR; TCRdb's copy keeps in-frame clones and lacks some. The table lists 900,000 or so clones, roughly a sixth of them singletons. The sample is drawn from a study of beta chain features in type 1 diabetes. Overall study findings and caveats: Among all four CD4+ subsets, Type 1 diabetes patients had TCRB CDR3s that were moderately but significantly shorter. More deletions and fewer insertions at VDJ junctions were seen in type 1 diabetes patients.

The TCR was taken from a woman in her late teens or twenties in good health. The specimen sequenced was naive CD4+ T cells from blood.

CDR3 sequence reads: CASSGQTASDYNEQFF. The CDR3 coding sequence is TGTGCCAGCAGCGGCCAAACGGCGTCAGATTACAATGAGCAGTTCTTC. This chain joins TRBV11-2 and TRBJ2-1; D call uncertain. The CDR3 covers 16 residues. Germline V gene sequence: CDR1 SGHAT, CDR2 FQNNGV. Deletions cut 5 bases from V and 4 bases from J, with 18 bases between.